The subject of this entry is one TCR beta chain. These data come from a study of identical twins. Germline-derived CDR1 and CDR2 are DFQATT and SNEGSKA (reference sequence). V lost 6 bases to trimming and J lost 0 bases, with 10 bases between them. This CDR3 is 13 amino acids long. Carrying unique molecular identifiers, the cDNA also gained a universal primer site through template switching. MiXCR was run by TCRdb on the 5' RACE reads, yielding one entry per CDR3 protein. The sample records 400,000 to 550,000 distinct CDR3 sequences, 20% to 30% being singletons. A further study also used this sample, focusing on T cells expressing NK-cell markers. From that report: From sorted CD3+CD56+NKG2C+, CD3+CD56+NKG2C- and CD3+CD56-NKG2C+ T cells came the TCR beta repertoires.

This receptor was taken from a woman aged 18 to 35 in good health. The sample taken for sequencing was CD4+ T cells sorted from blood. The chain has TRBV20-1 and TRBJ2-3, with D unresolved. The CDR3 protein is CSAPPPSTDTQYF. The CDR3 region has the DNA TGCAGTGCCCCCCCCCCTAGCACAGATACGCAGTATTTT.